Below are 6 T cell receptor beta chains sequenced from a single sample in a study of blood T cell repertoires in COVID-19. Data came from immunoSEQ multiplex PCR; TCRdb stores just in-frame clones and leaves some out. Found here are 150,000 to 200,000 clones, approximately 75% of them singletons; the top ten hold 11%. Sequenced sample: peripheral blood. The origin of the receptors is a human donor in a cohort sampled during active COVID-19.

This clone appeared a single time. V usage is TRBV27 and J usage is TRBJ2-5; 8 positions match TRBD1. The V gene's germline CDR1 is MNHEY and CDR2 SMNVEV (reference sequence). This CDR3 is built from 15 residues. The J segment lost 3 bases and the V segment lost 3 bases, leaving 6 bases of the junction unmatched. CDR3 DNA sequence: TGTGCCAGCAGTTTTAGACAGGGGAGAAAAGAGACCCAGTACTTC. This gives the protein CASSFRQGRKETQYF.

The chain has TRBV6-1 and TRBJ2-1; 10 positions agree with TRBD2. The germline gives CDR1 MNHNS, CDR2 SASEGT. This CDR3 has 15 amino acids. V lost 1 base and J lost 4; bases outside the gene matches: 1. CDR3 DNA: TGTGCCAGCAGTGAAGAAGCGGGAGGGTACAATGAGCAGTTCTTC. This translates into CASSEEAGGYNEQFF.

The chain joins TRBV24-1 to TRBJ2-5; 9 nucleotides line up with TRBD1. Germline CDR1 and CDR2: KGHDR and SFDVKD. V dropped 3 bases and J dropped 3; count of bases not matched to a gene: 4. The CDR3 sequence is 15 residues long. The DNA for the CDR3 is TGTGCCACCAGTGATCCGGGACAGGGAAAAGAGACCCAGTACTTC. Its translation is CATSDPGQGKETQYF.

The chain couples TRBV19 to TRBJ1-1; TRBD1 matches 9 bases. Germline CDR1 is LNHDA and CDR2 is SQIVND (reference sequence). CDR3 length: 15 amino acids. Trimming cost V 5 bases and J 1 base; bases outside gene matches: 5. This chain's CDR3 is CASSRTGEENTEAFF. CDR3 nucleotide sequence: TGTGCCAGTAGTCGGACAGGGGAAGAGAACACTGAAGCTTTCTTT.

This sequence joins TRBV7-9 and TRBJ2-5; tentative D call: TRBD2 (5 bases). Trimming took off 5 bases at V and 2 bases at J, with 6 bases between the two ends. The CDR3 runs to 12 residues. CDR1 is SEHNR and CDR2 is FQNEAQ in the germline V gene (reference sequence). CDR3 in DNA: TGTGCCAGCAGCCGAGGGCAAGAGACCCAGTACTTC. It translates to CASSRGQETQYF.

The rearrangement joins TRBV25-1 to TRBJ2-1; 9 nucleotides agree with TRBD1. Germline assignment: CDR1 MGHDK and CDR2 SYGVNS. Trimming removed 0 bases from V and 15 bases from J; junction bases left unmatched: 6. CDR3 size: 13 residues. The CDR3 coding sequence is TGTGCCAGCAGTGAATATAGTGGGACAGGGATGTTCTTC. Translated: CASSEYSGTGMFF.